The rows below give T cell receptor beta chains drawn from one sample of a study of spatial heterogeneity in lung cancer. TCRdb reprocessed the 5' RACE reads via MiXCR and lists one record per CDR3 protein. Of 30,000 to 50,000 distinct CDR3 sequences listed, less than 6% are singletons. This sample comprised PBMCs, obtained at surgery. These TCRs come from a male donor with early-stage non-small cell lung cancer. The CDR3 runs from the conserved cysteine through the conserved F or W. D genes are given only for firm matches. Clone size is given for some rows only: seen once, a few or many times, or a class if the clone is expanded.

j_call: TRBJ1-1; clone_size: few; cdr3_length: 11; d_call: -; v_call: TRBV3-1; cdr3_nt: TGTGCCAGCAGCCGGCGGACTGAAGCTTTCTTT; cdr3_aa: CASSRRTEAFF
j_call: TRBJ1-6; clone_size: few; cdr3_length: 14; d_call: -; v_call: TRBV7-9; cdr3_nt: TGTGTCAGCAGCTTAGACCAGGGTTCGTCACCCCTCCACTTT; cdr3_aa: CVSSLDQGSSPLHF
j_call: TRBJ2-7; clone_size: many; cdr3_length: 15; d_call: -; v_call: TRBV20-1; cdr3_nt: TGCAGTGCTAGAGATCCCCAGGGGGGGACCTACGAGCAGTACTTC; cdr3_aa: CSARDPQGGTYEQYF
j_call: TRBJ2-3; clone_size: -; cdr3_length: 16; d_call: -; v_call: TRBV5-4; cdr3_nt: TGTGCCAGCAGCTTGGGGGGGACAAAAGGCACAGATACGCAGTATTTT; cdr3_aa: CASSLGGTKGTDTQYF
j_call: TRBJ1-2; clone_size: -; cdr3_length: 14; d_call: -; v_call: TRBV12-3/TRBV12-4; cdr3_nt: TGTGCCAGCAGTACCTACGAGGGGAGCTATGGCTACACCTTC; cdr3_aa: CASSTYEGSYGYTF
j_call: TRBJ2-7; clone_size: many; cdr3_length: 14; d_call: TRBD1; v_call: TRBV28; cdr3_nt: TGTGCCAGCAGGGACCGGACAGGGGCGCGGGAGCAGTACTTC; cdr3_aa: CASRDRTGAREQYF
j_call: TRBJ2-1; clone_size: many; cdr3_length: 16; d_call: TRBD2; v_call: TRBV4-1; cdr3_nt: TGCGCCAGCAGCCAAGAAGCAGCGGGGGAGTACAATGAGCAGTTCTTC; cdr3_aa: CASSQEAAGEYNEQFF
j_call: TRBJ2-1; clone_size: -; cdr3_length: 15; d_call: TRBD1; v_call: TRBV11-3; cdr3_nt: TGTGCCAGCAGCCCTCTCGGGACAGGGGTCAATGAGAAGTTCTTC; cdr3_aa: CASSPLGTGVNEKFF
j_call: TRBJ2-2; clone_size: few; cdr3_length: 15; d_call: -; v_call: TRBV2; cdr3_nt: TGTGCCAGCGAAGGCGCAGGCCCAAACACCGGGGAGCTGTTTTTT; cdr3_aa: CASEGAGPNTGELFF
j_call: TRBJ2-3; clone_size: many; cdr3_length: 14; d_call: -; v_call: TRBV27; cdr3_nt: TGTGCCAGCAGTTGGATGGACAGCACAGATACGCAGTATTTT; cdr3_aa: CASSWMDSTDTQYF
j_call: TRBJ2-2; clone_size: many; cdr3_length: 15; d_call: TRBD2; v_call: TRBV5-1; cdr3_nt: TGCGCCAGCAGCTTCGCAGGGAGGGACACCGGGGAGCTGTTTTTT; cdr3_aa: CASSFAGRDTGELFF
j_call: TRBJ1-1; clone_size: medium-sized; cdr3_length: 17; d_call: TRBD1; v_call: TRBV5-1; cdr3_nt: TGCGCCAGCAGCTCGAGTCCGGGACAGAGCTGGCACACTGAAGCTTTCTTT; cdr3_aa: CASSSSPGQSWHTEAFF
j_call: TRBJ2-7; clone_size: many; cdr3_length: 14; d_call: TRBD1; v_call: TRBV5-1; cdr3_nt: TGCGCCAGCAGCTCGACCGGGACAGGGGCCGAGCAGTACTTC; cdr3_aa: CASSSTGTGAEQYF
j_call: TRBJ2-7; clone_size: many; cdr3_length: 12; d_call: TRBD1; v_call: TRBV20-1; cdr3_nt: TGCAGTGCTAGAAACACAGGGGACGAGCAGTACTTC; cdr3_aa: CSARNTGDEQYF
j_call: TRBJ1-2; clone_size: few; cdr3_length: 15; d_call: -; v_call: TRBV5-1; cdr3_nt: TGCGCCAGCAGCCCGTTGGCAGGTTTAGGATATGGCTACACCTTC; cdr3_aa: CASSPLAGLGYGYTF
j_call: TRBJ2-7; clone_size: many; cdr3_length: 17; d_call: -; v_call: TRBV28; cdr3_nt: TGTGCCAGCAGTTCCCACGGGCTGGGGGCGGATTCCTACGAGCAGTACTTC; cdr3_aa: CASSSHGLGADSYEQYF
j_call: TRBJ1-3; clone_size: many; cdr3_length: 17; d_call: TRBD1; v_call: TRBV7-9; cdr3_nt: TGTGCCAGCAGCCAGGGACAGGGTCTCCACTCTGGAAACACCATATATTTT; cdr3_aa: CASSQGQGLHSGNTIYF
j_call: TRBJ2-3; clone_size: many; cdr3_length: 14; d_call: TRBD2; v_call: TRBV20-1; cdr3_nt: TGCAGTGCTGAGCTAGCGGGGGGCACAGATACGCAGTATTTT; cdr3_aa: CSAELAGGTDTQYF
j_call: TRBJ2-2; clone_size: many; cdr3_length: 16; d_call: TRBD1; v_call: TRBV20-1; cdr3_nt: TGCAGTGCTAGAGATAGCCGACAGGGGGTTGCCGGGGAGCTGTTTTTT; cdr3_aa: CSARDSRQGVAGELFF
j_call: TRBJ2-1; clone_size: few; cdr3_length: 14; d_call: TRBD2; v_call: TRBV5-1; cdr3_nt: TGCGCCAGCAGCTTGCGGACTAGCCGCAATGAGCAGTTCTTC; cdr3_aa: CASSLRTSRNEQFF
j_call: TRBJ2-5; clone_size: many; cdr3_length: 13; d_call: TRBD1; v_call: TRBV7-3; cdr3_nt: TGTGCCAGCAGCTTAGACAGGGTGGAGACCCAGTACTTC; cdr3_aa: CASSLDRVETQYF
j_call: TRBJ1-4; clone_size: few; cdr3_length: 15; d_call: -; v_call: TRBV14; cdr3_nt: TGTGCCAGCAGCCCTAGGGCGAGACCAGATGAAAAACTGTTTTTT; cdr3_aa: CASSPRARPDEKLFF
j_call: TRBJ2-7; clone_size: few; cdr3_length: 15; d_call: -; v_call: TRBV7-2; cdr3_nt: TGTGCCAGCAGGCAAAGAGGAGACTCCTCTTGGGAGCAGTACTTC; cdr3_aa: CASRQRGDSSWEQYF
j_call: TRBJ1-2; clone_size: many; cdr3_length: 13; d_call: -; v_call: TRBV19; cdr3_nt: TGTGCCAGTAAAGGAGCAGGAAACTATGGCTACACCTTC; cdr3_aa: CASKGAGNYGYTF
j_call: TRBJ1-5; clone_size: many; cdr3_length: 15; d_call: -; v_call: TRBV19; cdr3_nt: TGTGCCAGTAGTATAGCAGATTATAGCAATCAGCCCCAGCATTTT; cdr3_aa: CASSIADYSNQPQHF
j_call: TRBJ1-4; clone_size: many; cdr3_length: 13; d_call: -; v_call: TRBV20-1; cdr3_nt: TGCAGTGTTGGAGGTCTTCGTGGTGGGAAACTGTTTTTT; cdr3_aa: CSVGGLRGGKLFF
j_call: TRBJ1-2; clone_size: -; cdr3_length: 16; d_call: -; v_call: TRBV7-8; cdr3_nt: TGTGCCAGCAGCTTAGGCCGCCGGGGCAGGAGCGATGGCTACACCTTC; cdr3_aa: CASSLGRRGRSDGYTF
j_call: TRBJ1-5; clone_size: many; cdr3_length: 15; d_call: -; v_call: TRBV3-1; cdr3_nt: TGTGCCAGCAGCCAAGATGCGGGGGGAGGTCAGCCCCAGCATTTT; cdr3_aa: CASSQDAGGGQPQHF
j_call: TRBJ2-2; clone_size: many; cdr3_length: 14; d_call: -; v_call: TRBV7-3; cdr3_nt: TGTGCCAGCAGCTTAACTCGGAACACCGGGGAGCTGTTTTTT; cdr3_aa: CASSLTRNTGELFF
j_call: TRBJ2-7; clone_size: -; cdr3_length: 13; d_call: -; v_call: TRBV12-5; cdr3_nt: TGTGCTAGTGGGCGAACACTAACCTACGAGCAGTACTTC; cdr3_aa: CASGRTLTYEQYF
j_call: TRBJ1-5; clone_size: many; cdr3_length: 14; d_call: -; v_call: TRBV7-2; cdr3_nt: TGTGCCAGCAGCCCTGACAGTAGCAATCAGCCCCAGCATTTT; cdr3_aa: CASSPDSSNQPQHF
j_call: TRBJ1-1; clone_size: many; cdr3_length: 14; d_call: TRBD1; v_call: TRBV27; cdr3_nt: TGTGCCAGCAGTCCGGGACAGGGAGGATCTGAAGCTTTCTTT; cdr3_aa: CASSPGQGGSEAFF
j_call: TRBJ2-6; clone_size: many; cdr3_length: 13; d_call: -; v_call: TRBV6-5; cdr3_nt: TGTGCCAGCAGGTACTCTGGGGCCAACGTCCTGACTTTC; cdr3_aa: CASRYSGANVLTF
j_call: TRBJ2-5; clone_size: many; cdr3_length: 12; d_call: -; v_call: TRBV5-6; cdr3_nt: TGTGCCAGCAGCTTACAGGGAAAGACCCAGTACTTC; cdr3_aa: CASSLQGKTQYF
j_call: TRBJ1-6; clone_size: many; cdr3_length: 14; d_call: -; v_call: TRBV2; cdr3_nt: TGTGCCAGCAACCCCAGGGTTATAGATTCACCCCTCCACTTT; cdr3_aa: CASNPRVIDSPLHF